Shown below are 5 T cell receptor beta chains from a single sample sequenced in a study of blood T cell repertoires in COVID-19. This table comes from immunoSEQ multiplex PCR, and its TCRdb copy is limited to in-frame clones, with some not included. The sample shows 65,000 or so clones, approximately 88% of them seen only once. Sequencing was carried out using peripheral blood. Source of these receptors: a man aged 30 to 39 with COVID-19, enrolled during active disease.

The rearrangement uses TRBV12-3 or TRBV12-4 and TRBJ1-4, with D perhaps matching TRBD1 (6 bases). This CDR3 has 12 amino acids. The V gene lost 5 bases and the J gene lost 7 bases, with 8 bases spanning the gap. CDR3 sequence (DNA): TGTGCCAGCAGTCGACAGGCTGAAAAACTGTTTTTT. This codes for CASSRQAEKLFF.

This clone was observed a few times. This rearrangement joins TRBV7-9 to TRBJ1-5; D perhaps matches TRBD1 (5 bases). Germline-derived CDR1 and CDR2 are SEHNR and FQNEAQ (reference sequence). The CDR3 runs to 16 residues. Between the trimmed V and J ends, which lost 5 bases and 1 base, there was a span of 15 bases. The CDR3 sequence is CASSRPRPGSNQPQHF. CDR3 nucleotide sequence: TGTGCCAGCAGCCGGCCCCGACCAGGGAGCAATCAGCCCCAGCATTTT.

The chain's CDR3 is CASSQGLNPGTSGTEQYF. The CDR3, as DNA: TGTGCCAGCAGCCAAGGATTGAATCCTGGGACTAGCGGGACCGAGCAGTACTTC. The chain combines TRBV14 with TRBJ2-7; 13 bases fit TRBD2. In germline, CDR1 is SGHDN, CDR2 FVKESK. The CDR3 is 18 amino acids. Trimming removed 1 base from V and 6 bases from J; junction bases left unmatched: 12.

The chain links TRBV10-3 to TRBJ2-1; TRBD2 aligns across 9 bases. This CDR3 is 16 amino acids long. Germline V gives CDR1 ENHRY, CDR2 SYGVKD. Trimming at V came to 5 bases and at J to 6 bases, leaving 11 bases not matched to a gene. CDR3 in amino acids: CAISSPSSGNFNEQFF. Written as DNA, the CDR3 is TGTGCCATCAGTTCACCCTCTAGCGGGAACTTCAATGAGCAGTTCTTC.

This sequence joins TRBV5-4 and TRBJ2-3, with 9 bases identical to TRBD2. Trimming took 1 base from V and 2 from J; bases not matched to a gene: 5. The germline V gene encodes CDR1 SGHNT and CDR2 YYREEE (reference sequence). The CDR3 is 16 amino acids. DNA of the CDR3: TGTGCCAGCAGCTTGAGGACTAGCGCCACCACAGATACGCAGTATTTT. It yields the protein CASSLRTSATTDTQYF.